What follows are 30 T cell receptor beta chains derived from one specimen sequenced in a study of blood T cell repertoires in COVID-19. Sequencing used immunoSEQ multiplex PCR; TCRdb keeps in-frame clones, though not all of them. The sample records around 180,000 clones, 86% being singletons. Sample: PBMCs or T cells enriched from blood (not recorded which). The receptors stem from a woman aged 25 to 45 who had recovered from COVID-19.

J is TRBJ1-1 and V is TRBV28, with TRBD1 identical over 7 bases. The CDR3 loop spans 14 amino acids. CDR1 and CDR2 (germline): MDHEN, SYDVKM. J was trimmed by 1 base and V by 4 bases; bases with no gene match: 3. The CDR3: CASSSDRANTEAFF. In DNA form, the CDR3 reads TGTGCCAGCAGTTCTGACAGGGCGAACACTGAAGCTTTCTTT.

This chain links TRBV7-2 with TRBJ2-7; D not certain. The V gene's germline CDR1 is SGHTA and CDR2 FQGNSA. Trimming stripped 1 base from V and 1 base from J, with 8 bases between. This CDR3 contains 14 residues. The CDR3 loop reads CASSLGPISYEQYF. The CDR3 DNA reads TGTGCCAGCAGCTTAGGGCCCATTTCCTACGAGCAGTACTTC. Together with reference TRBV7-2 and TRBJ2-7, the CDR3 gives the full variable domain: GAGVSQSPSNKVTEKGKDVELRCDPISGHTALYWYRQSLGQGLEFLIYFQGNSAPDKSGLPSDRFSAERTGGSVSTLTIQRTQQEDSAVYLCASSLGPISYEQYFGPGTRLTVT.

V gene TRBV5-1 combines with J gene TRBJ2-3; TRBD2 aligns across 10 bases. Germline V gene lookup returns CDR1 SGHRS and CDR2 YFSETQ. The length of the CDR3 is 17 residues. With 0 bases clipped from V and 4 bases from J, the junction kept 8 bases outside the gene matches. The CDR3 protein is CASSLGPSGSVADTQYF. As DNA, the CDR3 is TGCGCCAGCAGCTTGGGTCCTAGCGGGAGTGTCGCAGATACGCAGTATTTT.

The gene calls are TRBV10-3 and TRBJ1-1; no firm D call. Germline V lookup: CDR1 ENHRY, CDR2 SYGVKD. The germline V and J ends were trimmed by 2 bases and 2 bases, with 6 bases remaining between them. This CDR3 has 13 amino acids. The DNA for the CDR3 is TGTGCCATCAGTGAGGAGGGAAACACTGAAGCTTTCTTT. As protein: CAISEEGNTEAFF.

The V and J genes are TRBV6-5 and TRBJ2-1; D gene uncertain. The length of the CDR3 is 15 residues. V lost 4 bases, J lost 13 bases, and 23 bases lay in between. The germline V gene encodes CDR1 MNHEY and CDR2 SVGAGI. CDR3 nucleotides: TGTGCCAGCAGTTCCGCCGACCGTTTACTAATCCACCAGTTCTTC. Translated, it gives CASSSADRLLIHQFF.

The rearrangement uses TRBV3-1 (or the pseudogene TRBV3-2) and TRBJ2-3, with D possibly TRBD1 on 6 matching bases. V was clipped by 4 bases and J by 0 bases, with 11 bases between them. Germline-derived CDR1 and CDR2 are LGHDT and YNNKEL (reference sequence). CDR3 length: 15 residues. Here the CDR3 DNA reads TGTGCCAGCAGCCCCCTGAGGGGGAGCACAGATACGCAGTATTTT. Translation: CASSPLRGSTDTQYF.

This clone was counted a few times. The chain combines TRBV6-1 with TRBJ2-1; 7 bases agree with TRBD2. Losses at the gene ends were 2 bases for V and 6 bases for J; bases not matched to a gene: 7. Per the germline V gene, CDR1 is MNHNS and CDR2 is SASEGT. The CDR3 covers 15 residues. Here the CDR3 DNA reads TGTGCCAGCAGTGAACAGTCTAGCGGTCCCAATGAGCAGTTCTTC. Protein sequence: CASSEQSSGPNEQFF.

This chain uses TRBV9 with TRBJ2-3; D possibly corresponds to TRBD2 (5 bases). The germline V gene encodes CDR1 SGDLS and CDR2 YYNGEE. This CDR3 comprises 16 residues. Trimming stripped 0 bases from V and 0 bases from J, with 11 bases between. The CDR3 spells CASSVDGSLSTDTQYF. The CDR3 nucleotides are TGTGCCAGCAGCGTAGATGGGAGCCTGAGCACAGATACGCAGTATTTT.

This clone was recorded once. The chain has TRBV7-3 and TRBJ2-1; 13 nucleotides match TRBD2. V gave up 5 bases and J gave up 7 bases; unmatched junction bases: 2. The germline V gene has CDR1 SGHTA and CDR2 FQGTGA. The CDR3 runs to 14 residues. CDR3 nucleotides: TGTGCCAGCAGCAGGACTAGCGGGAGAAATGAGCAGTTCTTC. It is translated as CASSRTSGRNEQFF.

V usage is TRBV24-1 and J usage is TRBJ2-5, with 7 bases matching TRBD1. This CDR3 has 15 amino acids. Looked up from germline, CDR1 is KGHDR and CDR2 is SFDVKD. V shed 2 bases, J shed 3 bases, and the junction held 5 bases outside the gene matches. The CDR3 DNA follows: TGTGCCACCAGTGATTCGGGACAGACAAAAGAGACCCAGTACTTC. Its translation: CATSDSGQTKETQYF.

The J gene is TRBJ2-2, the V gene TRBV5-1; 10 bases are a match to TRBD2. V gave up 4 bases and J gave up 1 base; unmatched junction bases: 4. The germline gives CDR1 SGHRS, CDR2 YFSETQ. This CDR3 has 16 residues. The DNA for the CDR3 is TGCGCCAGCAGCCCTCGGACTAGCGGGAACACCGGGGAGCTGTTTTTT. Translated: CASSPRTSGNTGELFF.

V gene TRBV5-1 combines with J gene TRBJ1-1; D ambiguous. Deletions cut 2 bases from V and 1 base from J, with 9 bases between. The CDR3 sequence is 14 residues long. Germline assignment: CDR1 SGHRS and CDR2 YFSETQ. The CDR3 loop reads CASSFRSENTEAFF. The CDR3 coding sequence is TGCGCCAGCAGCTTCAGAAGCGAGAACACTGAAGCTTTCTTT.

As for this clone: One end of the junction varies from germline; a read error may be responsible. The chain couples TRBV12-3 or TRBV12-4 to TRBJ2-7, with D tentatively TRBD1 (6 bases). This CDR3 has 12 residues. DNA for the CDR3: TGTGCCAGCAGTTTTGGACAGAAAGGTTTTTTCTTC. It yields the protein CASSFGQKGFFF.

V and J are TRBV18 and TRBJ2-7; 8 positions match TRBD1. The CDR3 extends over 16 amino acids. Unmatched junction bases numbered 7, after V lost 2 bases and J lost 1 base. Germline lookup yields CDR1 KGHSH and CDR2 LQKENI. The CDR3 nucleotides read TGTGCCAGCTCACCAGGCACAGGGGGACTTTCCTACGAGCAGTACTTC. Its protein is CASSPGTGGLSYEQYF.

The V gene is TRBV12-5, the J gene TRBJ2-5; D possibly corresponds to TRBD2 (5 bases). The CDR3 runs 12 residues. Per germline, CDR1 LGHNT and CDR2 FRNRAP. The V gene lost 6 bases and the J gene lost 7 bases, with 12 bases spanning the gap. CDR3 region: CASGDLEGTQYF. In DNA, the CDR3 is TGTGCTAGTGGCGATTTAGAGGGGACCCAGTACTTC.

The chain links TRBV7-9 to TRBJ2-1; 8 bases are shared with TRBD1. From germline, CDR1 is SEHNR and CDR2 FQNEAQ (reference sequence). The V gene end was trimmed by 6 bases and the J gene end by 5 bases; junction bases not matched to a gene: 12. The CDR3 is 16 residues long. The CDR3 loop is CASSPQGGRGDNEQFF. The CDR3 nucleotides read TGTGCCAGCAGTCCACAGGGGGGTCGAGGGGACAATGAGCAGTTCTTC.

This clone was picked up one time. The rearrangement uses TRBV7-8 and TRBJ2-7, with TRBD2 matching over 10 bases. CDR3 length equals 14 residues. The J segment lost 1 base and the V segment lost 5 bases, leaving 2 bases of the junction unmatched. The germline CDR1 and CDR2 sequences are SGHVS and FQNEAQ. CDR3 DNA sequence: TGTGCCAGCAGCCGGACTAGCGGATCCTACGAGCAGTACTTC. Translation gives CASSRTSGSYEQYF.

This clone was seen a single time. CDR3 DNA: TGTGCCAGCAGTGAAGCTTCTAGCGGGAGCCGGGAGACCCAGTACTTC. It yields the protein CASSEASSGSRETQYF. The V call is TRBV6-1, the J call TRBJ2-5; 10 bases match TRBD2. V was clipped by 0 bases and J by 5 bases; unmatched bases: 6. CDR3 length: 16 residues. Germline V gene lookup returns CDR1 MNHNS and CDR2 SASEGT.

The chain uses TRBV5-1 and TRBJ1-1, with 7 bases identical to TRBD1. CDR1 and CDR2 from the germline V gene are SGHRS and YFSETQ. Germline trimming cut 1 base from V and 4 bases from J; bases unmatched to any gene: 10. This CDR3 is built from 16 residues. The CDR3 region is CASSLNQGGSRTEAFF. The CDR3 nucleotides read TGCGCCAGCAGCTTGAACCAGGGGGGAAGTCGCACTGAAGCTTTCTTT.

The chain couples TRBV2 to TRBJ2-5, with D possibly TRBD2 on 5 matching bases. The V end was cut by 11 bases, the J end by 2 bases, with 12 bases between. This CDR3 comprises 12 residues. From germline, CDR1 is SNHLY and CDR2 FYNNEI. CDR3 sequence reads: CAGGGSQETQYF. The CDR3 DNA sequence: TGTGCCGGAGGCGGGTCTCAAGAGACCCAGTACTTC.

This chain links TRBV5-1 with TRBJ1-2; 7 bases agree with TRBD1. Trimming at V came to 4 bases and at J to 3 bases, leaving 9 bases not matched to a gene. Germline loops: CDR1 SGHRS, CDR2 YFSETQ. This CDR3 has 15 amino acids. The CDR3 reads CASSTGQAIDYGYTF. For the CDR3, the DNA is TGCGCCAGCAGCACCGGACAGGCCATAGACTATGGCTACACCTTC.

This chain uses TRBV5-1 with TRBJ1-1, with TRBD1 matching over 8 bases. CDR1 SGHRS and CDR2 YFSETQ come from the germline V gene. V was pared by 0 bases and J by 4 bases, with 8 bases of the junction left unmatched. This CDR3 has 16 amino acids. The CDR3 DNA reads TGCGCCAGCAGCTTGGTGACAGGGGAGATGGGCACTGAAGCTTTCTTT. Residues: CASSLVTGEMGTEAFF. Looking up the rest from reference TRBV5-1 and TRBJ1-1 gives the full variable domain: KAGVTQTPRYLIKTRGQQVTLSCSPISGHRSVSWYQQTPGQGLQFLFEYFSETQRNKGNFPGRFSGRQFSNSRSEMNVSTLELGDSALYLCASSLVTGEMGTEAFFGQGTRLTVV.

This clone was seen once. V usage is TRBV6-2 or TRBV6-3 and J usage is TRBJ2-4; tentatively, D is TRBD1 (5 bases). The length of the CDR3 is 15 residues. V lost 3 bases and J 0 bases, leaving 9 bases between the germline ends. In germline, CDR1 is MNHEY, CDR2 SVGEGT. The CDR3 nucleotides read TGTGCCAGCAGTTATGACAGCCTAGCCAAAAACATTCAGTACTTC. As protein: CASSYDSLAKNIQYF.

The V and J genes are TRBV18 and TRBJ2-2; D gene ambiguous. The CDR3 is 17 residues long. V lost 3 bases to trimming and J lost 6 bases, with 20 bases between them. Germline V gene lookup returns CDR1 KGHSH and CDR2 LQKENI. The CDR3 DNA is TGTGCCAGCTCACCGAGTCGGCTAGTCTGGAGTTCCGGGGAGCTGTTTTTT. Its protein is CASSPSRLVWSSGELFF.

The CDR3 bases are TGTGCCACGGGACTAGCAACCACCGGGGAGCTGTTTTTT. Translation gives CATGLATTGELFF. The chain employs TRBV24-1 and TRBJ2-2; 9 positions match TRBD2. Germline V CDR1 and CDR2: KGHDR, SFDVKD. With V trimmed by 10 bases and J by 4 bases, 3 bases remained unmatched. The CDR3 spans 13 residues.

The rearrangement joins TRBV29-1 to TRBJ2-5, with a weak D call TRBD1 (6 bases). Germline CDR1 is SQVTM and CDR2 is ANQGSEA. CDR3 size: 14 residues. Trimming removed 4 bases at V and 2 bases at J, with 14 bases between. CDR3 sequence: CSVGQGSIQETQYF. The CDR3 nucleotides read TGCAGCGTTGGGCAGGGGAGTATTCAAGAGACCCAGTACTTC.

This clone has more than one count but fewer than ten. J is TRBJ2-5 and V is TRBV3-1 (or the pseudogene TRBV3-2), with unresolved D. Trimming took 2 bases from V and 6 from J, leaving 13 bases between them. CDR3 length: 14 amino acids. Germline assignment: CDR1 LGHDT and CDR2 YNNKEL (reference sequence). The CDR3 bases are TGTGCCAGCAGCCAACCAGAACAACAGAAGACCCAGTACTTC. Its translation: CASSQPEQQKTQYF.

J is TRBJ1-2 and V is TRBV5-6, with 7 bases that match TRBD1. Germline assignment: CDR1 SGHDT and CDR2 YYEEEE. Trimming at V came to 4 bases and at J to 4 bases, leaving 4 bases not matched to a gene. The CDR3 is 13 residues long. The CDR3 loop is CASSGTVSYGYTF. DNA for the CDR3: TGTGCCAGCAGCGGGACAGTCTCCTATGGCTACACCTTC.

The chain is built from TRBV12-5 and TRBJ2-2; 10 bases agree with TRBD1. The V gene end was trimmed by 0 bases and the J gene end by 1 base; junction bases not matched to a gene: 5. This CDR3 has 18 residues. CDR1 is LGHNT and CDR2 is FRNRAP in the germline V gene. The CDR3 region has the DNA TGTGCTAGTGGTTTGGTAATCGGGGACAGGGGGAACACCGGGGAGCTGTTTTTT. Its translation is CASGLVIGDRGNTGELFF.

J is TRBJ1-2 and V is TRBV30; the match to TRBD1 covers 10 bases. The V gene's germline CDR1 is GTSNPN and CDR2 SVGIG (reference sequence). The CDR3 is made up of 17 amino acids. V lost 2 bases to trimming and J lost 2 bases; unmatched junction nucleotides: 11. CDR3 sequence: CAWSYRTGGSTNYGYTF. Written as DNA, the CDR3 is TGTGCCTGGAGTTACCGGACAGGGGGTTCTACGAACTATGGCTACACCTTC.